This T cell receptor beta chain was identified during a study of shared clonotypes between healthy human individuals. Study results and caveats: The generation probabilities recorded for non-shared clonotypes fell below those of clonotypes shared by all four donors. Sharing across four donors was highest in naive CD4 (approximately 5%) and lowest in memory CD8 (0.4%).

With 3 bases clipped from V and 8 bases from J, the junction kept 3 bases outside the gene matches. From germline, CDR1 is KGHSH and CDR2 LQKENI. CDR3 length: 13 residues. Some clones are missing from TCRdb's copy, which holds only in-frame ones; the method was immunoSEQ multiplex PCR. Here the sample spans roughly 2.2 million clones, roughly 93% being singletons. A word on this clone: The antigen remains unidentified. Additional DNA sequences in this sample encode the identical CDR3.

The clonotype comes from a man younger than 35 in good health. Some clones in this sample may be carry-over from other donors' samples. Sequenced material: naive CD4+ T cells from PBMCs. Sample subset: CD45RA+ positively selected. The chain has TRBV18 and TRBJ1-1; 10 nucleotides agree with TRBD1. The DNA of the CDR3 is TGTGCCAGCTCACCCGACAGGGGGCTAGAAGCTTTCTTT. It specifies CASSPDRGLEAFF.